This T cell receptor beta chain was profiled in a study of blood T cells in healthy people across ages. On this clonotype itself: Its specificity is unknown.

The authors ran a second PCR of roughly 6 to 12 cycles using a sample-barcoded 5' primer and a J-beta primer mix. TCRdb re-derived calls from the 5' RACE reads in MiXCR, one entry per CDR3 protein. Among hundreds of thousands of distinct CDR3 sequences, about 42% were seen once, and the ten largest hold about a fifth. This CDR3 has 12 residues. V dropped 6 bases and J dropped 10; count of bases not matched to a gene: 4. Regarding the study as a whole: TCR beta diversity tracked closely with naive T cell percentage. Age showed a roughly linear inverse relationship with TCR beta diversity per million T cells.

This sequence was found in a man aged 55 to 69 in good health. Sequenced: blood. The J gene is TRBJ2-1, the V gene TRBV12-3 or TRBV12-4, with 9 bases fitting TRBD1. DNA for the CDR3: TGTGCCAGCAGCTACAGGGGGCGCGAGCAGTTCTTC. It encodes CASSYRGREQFF.